What follows describes a single T cell receptor beta chain. In the original analysis: Scientists estimated how many nucleated cells there were by amplifying reference gene primers. Method: immunoSEQ multiplex PCR; TCRdb's copy keeps in-frame clones and lacks some. The V and J calls and clone size are taken from that table; D and trimming were inferred from the DNA. The sample yields over 600,000 clones, approximately 90% seen once. This record belongs to a study of blood T cell repertoires in COVID-19. As for the study in general: Acute and convalescent COVID-19 specimens originated in the United States, Italy and Spain. In each case, the material was cDNA or gDNA derived from T cells, B-cell-depleted T cells, or PBMCs.

The CDR3 runs 16 residues. Germline V CDR1 and CDR2: SGHDN, FVKESK. V lost 2 bases and J lost 3, with 14 bases in between. The clonotype was recovered from a woman under 30 with acute or convalescent COVID-19. The chain is built from TRBV14 and TRBJ1-5; D is possibly TRBD1 (5 bases). The sample consisted of peripheral blood. The CDR3 spells CASSQTPLQVNQPQHF. The CDR3 DNA sequence: TGTGCCAGCAGCCAAACACCCTTACAGGTCAATCAGCCCCAGCATTTT.